Below, one T cell receptor (beta chain) is given with its context. This clone was found a few times. Its antigen has not been determined. No clone much larger than this one lies a single base away; base qualities are absent. The trial excluded patients who had a history of autoimmune disease or who were on systemic immunosuppression. Peripheral blood for TCR sequencing was drawn from every dose cohort at baseline, at cycle 4 day 1 and at cycle 7 day 1. Samples were obtained from an open-label, multicenter, first-in-human phase I dose-escalation trial of ivuxolimab. Adults with locally advanced or metastatic melanoma, renal cell, hepatocellular, or head and neck squamous cell carcinoma were enrolled in the trial. CD4+ and CD8+ T cells were sorted separately from peripheral blood before TCR sequencing. Via the germline V gene (reference sequence), CDR1 is SGHKS and CDR2 YYEKEE. Inclusive of the bounding cysteine and phenylalanine, the CDR3 is 14 residues long. Kept here is only the CDR3 DNA, which spans 42 bases and is read in frame from base 1. Between the V and J ends, shortened by 5 bases and 2 bases respectively, the junction contains 12 bases.

The sample comes from a study of OX40 agonist ivuxolimab in advanced cancers. Regarding the research as a whole: Ivuxolimab was an agonistic, fully human IgG2 monoclonal antibody directed against OX40 (CD134), a costimulatory receptor. Intravenous ivuxolimab was administered to patients every 2 weeks at six dose levels: 0.01, 0.1, 0.3, 1.5, 3 and 10 mg/kg. Of the approximately 53 patients in dose escalation, around 19 had hepatocellular carcinoma, some 15 had melanoma, 9 had renal cell carcinoma and 9 had head and neck cancer. The dose-escalation cohort was 82.7% male with a mean age of approximately 60 years, ranging from roughly 23 to 79. Prior anti-PD-1, anti-PD-L1 or anti-CTLA-4 therapy was permitted, and 40% of dose-escalation patients had received checkpoint inhibitors. Partial responses were achieved by three dose-escalation patients, of whom one had hepatocellular carcinoma and two had cutaneous melanoma. The purpose of peripheral TCRbeta sequencing was to test whether ivuxolimab changed TCR sequence diversity and led to clonal T-cell expansion. The monotherapy dose-escalation portion (N = 52 patients) of the phase I ivuxolimab trial is reported in the paper. Results and caveats for the whole study, not just this receptor: After ivuxolimab, CD8+ T cells had more expanded clones than CD4+ T cells on average. Low levels of normalized T-cell clonal expansion were also seen in some nonresponding patients. At doses of 0.1 to 3.0 mg/kg, clonal expansion of both CD4+ and CD8+ blood T cells was observed from baseline to week 6. Partial responders in the 0.1-3.0 mg/kg groups had among the lowest normalized peripheral clonal expansion, especially among CD8+ T cells. The antigen specificity of the peripheral T cells that underwent clonal expansion was not determined.

Genomic DNA was isolated from the sorted cells so that the TCRbeta CDR3 region could be sequenced. The immunoSEQ Assay was used for sequencing of TCRbeta CDR3 regions. TCRdb took this table from immuneACCESS and kept in-frame rearrangements with V and J called. Such tables lack part of the clones; where checked against another copy, unresolved V genes explain under half of the gap, and the rest is unexplained. Counted in this sample were more than 15,000 clones; 70% to 80% of them appeared once. The ten largest clones add up to 33% of the sample. The material sequenced was CD4+ or CD8+ T cells sorted from blood, taken in a trial of the OX40 agonist ivuxolimab. This receptor was taken from an adult with an advanced solid tumor such as melanoma, head and neck, liver or kidney cancer. The chain was built from TRBV5-5 and TRBJ2-3; the D gene cannot be named for sure. The CDR3: CASSFWDFTDTQYF. The DNA sequence is TGTGCCAGCAGTTTCTGGGATTTCACAGATACGCAGTATTTT.